Below, 27 T cell receptor beta chains from the same sample are listed, as sequenced in a study of OX40 agonist ivuxolimab in advanced cancers. Library preparation was by the immunoSEQ multiplex PCR assay. TCRdb mirrors the immuneACCESS table, restricted to in-frame sequences. Some clones are absent from its copies; in checked studies, under half trace to an unresolved V gene, and the reason for the others is unknown. This sample gives about 49,000 clones in total; 79% of them show up just once. The ten largest clones add up to less than 2.5% of the sample. The starting material was CD4+ or CD8+ T cells sorted from blood, obtained in a trial of the OX40 agonist ivuxolimab. The receptors were gathered from an adult with an advanced solid tumor such as melanoma, head and neck, liver or kidney cancer.

This clone was observed a single time. The chain links TRBV27 to TRBJ1-5, with a possible D match to TRBD1 (5 bases). This CDR3 has 16 residues. Germline V gene data show CDR1 as MNHEY and CDR2 as SMNVEV (reference sequence). With 2 bases removed from V and 2 bases from J, the gap between germline ends came to 13 bases. CDR3 coding DNA: TGTGCCAGCAGTTTACGAGGGGCGGGTGGCAATCAGCCCCAGCATTTT. Translated, it gives CASSLRGAGGNQPQHF.

The chain joins TRBV5-1 to TRBJ1-4; 7 positions match TRBD1. V shed 0 bases and J 7 bases; nucleotides not matched to a gene: 6. This CDR3 is built from 15 residues. Germline V gene data show CDR1 as SGHRS and CDR2 as YFSETQ. For the CDR3, the DNA is TGCGCCAGCAGCTTGGCTAGCACAGGGGTTGAAAAACTGTTTTTT. Its translation: CASSLASTGVEKLFF.

The sample holds one count of this clone. The chain has TRBV28 and TRBJ2-3; 8 bases line up with TRBD2. The CDR3 runs to 16 residues. Germline V gene sequence: CDR1 MDHEN, CDR2 SYDVKM. V trimming: 3 bases; J trimming: 5 bases; junction bases outside the gene matches: 10. The CDR3, as DNA: TGTGCCAGCAGTTTGGGACCCCCCGGGAGGGGAGATACGCAGTATTTT. The encoded protein is CASSLGPPGRGDTQYF.

The chain links TRBV7-2 to TRBJ2-2; unclear D gene. This CDR3 has 16 residues. V lost 1 base to trimming and J lost 5 bases, with 14 bases between them. Germline V gene data show CDR1 as SGHTA and CDR2 as FQGNSA. The CDR3 DNA is TGTGCCAGCAGCTTAGGAGGCAACACCCGGACCGGGGAGCTGTTTTTT. The encoded protein is CASSLGGNTRTGELFF.

The chain has TRBV9 and TRBJ2-1, with D possibly TRBD2 on 6 matching bases. The CDR3 spans 14 residues. Germline V CDR1 and CDR2: SGDLS, YYNGEE. Trimming took off 7 bases at V and 4 bases at J, with 15 bases between the two ends. This CDR3 reads CASAQRSGYNEQFF. In nucleotides, the CDR3 is TGTGCCAGCGCCCAAAGGAGCGGGTACAATGAGCAGTTCTTC.

The chain employs TRBV29-1 and TRBJ1-3, with D unclear. The germline CDR1 and CDR2 sequences are SQVTM and ANQGSEA. V was cut by 4 bases and J by 0 bases, with 7 bases left in between. CDR3 size: 13 residues. The CDR3 sequence: CSVGVNSGNTIYF. The DNA for the CDR3 is TGCAGCGTTGGTGTTAACTCTGGAAACACCATATATTTT.

V gene TRBV4-1 combines with J gene TRBJ1-1; maybe TRBD1 (6 bases). The length of the CDR3 is 15 residues. Trimming removed 4 bases at V and 1 base at J, with 13 bases between. CDR1 and CDR2 (germline): MGHRA, YSYEKL. DNA of the CDR3: TGCGCCAGCAGCCTGACGACAGGCCCGAACACTGAAGCTTTCTTT. This translates into CASSLTTGPNTEAFF.

The rearrangement links TRBV6-5 to TRBJ1-2, with a weak D call TRBD1 (6 bases). Trimming took 8 bases from V and 7 from J, leaving 11 bases between them. The V gene's germline CDR1 is MNHEY and CDR2 SVGAGI. The CDR3 spans 11 residues. The CDR3 here is CASRTVFGYTF. For the CDR3, the DNA is TGTGCCAGCCGGACAGTCTTTGGCTACACCTTC.

The chain joins TRBV9 to TRBJ1-2; D is unresolved. V lost 0 bases and J lost 5, with 11 bases in between. The CDR3 runs 14 residues. Per germline, CDR1 SGDLS and CDR2 YYNGEE. CDR3 sequence: CASSVGVGPYGYTF. The CDR3 nucleotides are TGTGCCAGCAGCGTAGGAGTTGGGCCGTATGGCTACACCTTC.

The CDR3 DNA sequence: TGTGCCAGCAGTGTCGCTGCAGGGTGGGGGGAGACCCAGTACTTC. Translated, it gives CASSVAAGWGETQYF. V and J are TRBV25-1 and TRBJ2-5; D possibly uses TRBD1 or TRBD2 (5 bases each). Trimming took 4 bases from V and 5 from J, leaving 17 bases between them. The CDR3 contains 15 residues. CDR1 is MGHDK, CDR2 SYGVNS, per germline.

The rearrangement joins TRBV27 to TRBJ1-5; a possible D gene is TRBD1 (5 bases). The CDR3 runs 15 residues. Deletions cut 1 base from V and 2 bases from J, with 9 bases between. Germline V gives CDR1 MNHEY, CDR2 SMNVEV (reference sequence). CDR3 loop: CASSLWGYGNQPQHF. CDR3 DNA: TGTGCCAGCAGTTTATGGGGCTACGGCAATCAGCCCCAGCATTTT.

This clone was found a few times. Other DNA sequences in the same sample also yield this CDR3. The chain combines TRBV7-9 with TRBJ1-1, with 11 positions matching TRBD1. This CDR3 spans 15 amino acids. The germline V gene has CDR1 SEHNR and CDR2 FQNEAQ (reference sequence). Unmatched junction bases numbered 1, after V lost 0 bases and J lost 4 bases. CDR3 amino acids: CASSLAGTGGTEAFF. CDR3 sequence (DNA): TGTGCCAGCAGCTTAGCTGGGACAGGGGGCACTGAAGCTTTCTTT.

This chain joins TRBV19 and TRBJ1-1; D is unresolved. The CDR3 covers 16 residues. CDR1 is LNHDA and CDR2 is SQIVND in the germline V gene (reference sequence). Trimming stripped 3 bases from V and 1 base from J, with 15 bases between. In DNA form, the CDR3 reads TGTGCCAGTAGTATGAGAGCCAGAAAAAAGAACACTGAAGCTTTCTTT. It translates to CASSMRARKKNTEAFF. The whole variable domain, filled in from reference TRBV19 and TRBJ1-1, reads DGGITQSPKYLFRKEGQNVTLSCEQNLNHDAMYWYRQDPGQGLRLIYYSQIVNDFQKGDIAEGYSVSREKKESFPLTVTSAQKNPTAFYLCASSMRARKKNTEAFFGQGTRLTVV.

The chain employs TRBV7-2 and TRBJ2-1, with D perhaps assigned TRBD1 or TRBD2 (6 bases each). CDR1 SGHTA and CDR2 FQGNSA come from the germline V gene. The CDR3 totals 15 residues. V was trimmed by 7 bases and J by 5 bases, leaving 18 bases between them. The CDR3 loop is CASTFGDRRDNEQFF. The CDR3, as DNA: TGTGCCAGCACCTTCGGAGACAGGAGGGACAATGAGCAGTTCTTC.

The genes are TRBV7-2 and TRBJ1-5, with D hard to call. The V end lost 1 base, the J end lost 5 bases, and 15 bases lay between the germline ends. This CDR3 is built from 16 residues. The germline V gene encodes CDR1 SGHTA and CDR2 FQGNSA. CDR3 sequence: CASSLGFGSRYQPQHF. CDR3 bases: TGTGCCAGCAGCTTAGGGTTTGGCAGCCGGTATCAGCCCCAGCATTTT.

The chain employs TRBV19 and TRBJ1-3; possible D gene TRBD1, 6 bases. Trimming shortened V by 5 bases and J by 0 bases, and 14 bases separated the two germline ends. The germline gives CDR1 LNHDA, CDR2 SQIVND (reference sequence). The CDR3 runs to 16 residues. The CDR3 is CASSSDRFGSGNTIYF. CDR3 coding DNA: TGTGCCAGTAGTTCCGACAGGTTCGGCTCTGGAAACACCATATATTTT. Full variable domain (rest looked up from reference TRBV19 and TRBJ1-3): DGGITQSPKYLFRKEGQNVTLSCEQNLNHDAMYWYRQDPGQGLRLIYYSQIVNDFQKGDIAEGYSVSREKKESFPLTVTSAQKNPTAFYLCASSSDRFGSGNTIYFGEGSWLTVV.

The J gene is TRBJ1-1, the V gene TRBV6-6; 11 bases align to TRBD1. Per the germline V gene, CDR1 is MNHNY and CDR2 is SVGAGI (reference sequence). V dropped 4 bases and J dropped 4; count of bases not matched to a gene: 5. The CDR3 has 15 residues. DNA for the CDR3: TGTGCCAGCAGTTGGACAGGGGGCTTAGGCACTGAAGCTTTCTTT. It is translated as CASSWTGGLGTEAFF.

The chain is built from TRBV5-1 and TRBJ2-5, with D possibly TRBD2 on 6 matching bases. This CDR3 comprises 13 residues. The germline V gene encodes CDR1 SGHRS and CDR2 YFSETQ. V lost 0 bases, J lost 7 bases, and 10 bases lay in between. CDR3 sequence: CASSLGAGGTQYF. CDR3 DNA: TGCGCCAGCAGCTTGGGGGCCGGGGGGACCCAGTACTTC. Complete variable domain (other parts from reference TRBV5-1 and TRBJ2-5): KAGVTQTPRYLIKTRGQQVTLSCSPISGHRSVSWYQQTPGQGLQFLFEYFSETQRNKGNFPGRFSGRQFSNSRSEMNVSTLELGDSALYLCASSLGAGGTQYFGPGTRLLVL.

The chain combines TRBV5-1 with TRBJ1-1; D is unclear. Germline CDR1 is SGHRS and CDR2 is YFSETQ. V gave up 4 bases and J gave up 3 bases, with 16 bases separating them. CDR3 length: 15 residues. The CDR3 region is CASSPLPGRHTEAFF. The CDR3 DNA reads TGCGCCAGCAGCCCCCTCCCGGGCCGGCACACTGAAGCTTTCTTT.

This chain links TRBV11-2 with TRBJ1-2; D is unresolved. CDR3 size: 14 residues. Germline V gene data show CDR1 as SGHAT and CDR2 as FQNNGV. V lost 1 base and J 1 base, leaving 7 bases between the germline ends. In DNA, the CDR3 is TGTGCCAGCAGCTTAGCCAGGAGTAACTATGGCTACACCTTC. This codes for CASSLARSNYGYTF.

This clone was found a few times. The genes are TRBV7-2 and TRBJ2-7; weak D call: TRBD2 (6 bases). Trimming stripped 2 bases from V and 7 bases from J, with 18 bases between. Looked up from germline, CDR1 is SGHTA and CDR2 is FQGNSA. CDR3 length: 15 residues. The CDR3 DNA is TGTGCCAGCAGCTTAATGTGGGACTCCCTCGGTGAGCAGTACTTC. Translating gives CASSLMWDSLGEQYF.

The chain employs TRBV6-5 and TRBJ2-1; possible D gene TRBD2, 5 bases. This CDR3 contains 15 residues. In germline, CDR1 is MNHEY, CDR2 SVGAGI. V was trimmed by 7 bases and J by 3 bases, leaving 16 bases between them. The CDR3: CASTPDFGNYNEQFF. CDR3 sequence (DNA): TGTGCCAGCACTCCCGATTTCGGGAACTACAATGAGCAGTTCTTC.

This chain joins TRBV5-8 and TRBJ1-4; D might be TRBD1 (5 bases). This CDR3 is 15 amino acids long. From germline, CDR1 is SGHTS and CDR2 YDEGEE. V was trimmed by 5 bases and J by 4 bases, leaving 15 bases between them. In DNA, the CDR3 is TGTGCCAGCAGTGCCGGGGACGGGAATAATGAAAAACTGTTTTTT. It is translated as CASSAGDGNNEKLFF.

The chain is built from TRBV6-5 and TRBJ2-7; the D gene is possibly TRBD2 (6 bases). The CDR3 totals 16 residues. Trimming pared 0 bases from V and 6 bases from J, leaving 18 bases between. CDR1 and CDR2 (germline): MNHEY, SVGAGI. The CDR3 sequence: CASSYSGRRGSGEQYF. CDR3 sequence (DNA): TGTGCCAGCAGTTACTCCGGCCGGAGGGGTTCTGGCGAGCAGTACTTC.

This chain uses TRBV5-6 with TRBJ1-2, with 8 positions matching TRBD1. Trimming took 2 bases from V and 0 from J; bases not matched to a gene: 3. Germline V gene sequence: CDR1 SGHDT, CDR2 YYEEEE. This CDR3 contains 15 residues. In DNA, the CDR3 is TGTGCCAGCAGCTTAATGGGACAGGCTAACTATGGCTACACCTTC. Protein: CASSLMGQANYGYTF.

The rearrangement joins TRBV7-2 to TRBJ2-1, with 7 bases lining up with TRBD2. Per germline, CDR1 SGHTA and CDR2 FQGNSA. V dropped 6 bases and J dropped 4; count of bases not matched to a gene: 12. This CDR3 comprises 16 residues. The CDR3 spells CASRPRWEREYNEQFF. The CDR3 bases are TGTGCCAGCAGGCCGAGGTGGGAGCGGGAATACAATGAGCAGTTCTTC.

The genes are TRBV5-4 and TRBJ1-4; 7 nucleotides match TRBD1. The V gene end was trimmed by 3 bases and the J gene end by 7 bases; junction bases not matched to a gene: 9. Per germline, CDR1 SGHNT and CDR2 YYREEE (reference sequence). The length of the CDR3 is 15 residues. CDR3 protein: CASSSQTGEGEKLFF. The DNA of the CDR3 is TGTGCCAGCAGCTCACAAACAGGGGAGGGTGAAAAACTGTTTTTT.